This TCR beta chain was identified in a study of beta chain features in type 1 diabetes (dated by TCRdb to 2017 to 2018). As for the study more broadly: No differences in mean age, gender distribution, total cell number or subset yield were found between patients and healthy donors. A total of 85 million to 140 million sorted cells were examined across all samples, and a strong correlation was observed between cell number per subset and RNA yield. The study compared TCRB repertoires of sorted circulating CD4+ T cell subsets between recently diagnosed type 1 diabetes patients and matched healthy donors. Whereas all 28 donors provided naive and central memory subsets, regulatory and stem cell-like memory subsets were isolated from just 8 patients and about eight healthy donors. Results the study describes overall, beyond this receptor: PCR might favor shorter templates, but patient and control samples were amplified and corrected together, so any skew would affect both groups equally. The naive, central memory and regulatory TCRB repertoires appeared to resemble one another more closely among patients than among healthy donors. At VDJ recombination sites, patients with type 1 diabetes made fewer insertions and deleted more nucleotides, a pattern implying thymic rearrangement abnormalities. In all four CD4+ subsets, TCRB CDR3 length was moderately but significantly shorter in type 1 diabetes patients. Because cDNA rather than genomic DNA was sequenced, highly expressing activated cells could have been over-represented, although no difference in activation and CD3 levels was found between groups. Because small numbers of individuals were included in the HLA sub-analyses, any influence of HLA type on TCRB rearrangement was left unresolved.

All of the isolated RNA was reverse transcribed with the High Capacity cDNA Reverse Transcription Kit, so expressed TCRB transcripts were sequenced. Deep immunoSEQ sequencing was performed on naive, central memory and regulatory T cell samples, with an average of roughly 3.3 million total reads per sample. Sorted cells were lysed in RLT buffer and RNA was extracted with DNase-treated RNeasy Micro or Mini kits, depending on cell number. Each cell subset was processed separately to prevent cross-contamination, with patient and healthy donor samples processed together. The immunoSEQ multiplex PCR was used to amplify TCRB sequences from cDNA, yielding 87-bp fragments that span the CDR3 region. Sequencing of the amplicons was performed on the Illumina HiSeq platform. Regarding the original processing steps: Synthetic template baselines were used to correct PCR bias computationally, reads within Hamming distance 2 were collapsed together, and singletons that could not be merged were discarded. By aligning reads against IMGT, V, D and J genes, CDR3 length, and insertions or deletions at six rearrangement sites were assigned. Clonotype counts were normalized to sorted cell number within each subset before computing true diversity and Gini coefficients with the tcR R package. Repertoire sharing was quantified using the overlap coefficient calculated on TCRB nucleotide sequences. Out-of-frame TCRB sequences from naive cells were analyzed as a proxy for the pre-selection repertoire. TCRdb holds this immuneACCESS table with in-frame rearrangements only. Some clones are missing; in checked studies, unresolved V genes explain under half, and the rest has no known cause. Clone size and V and J calls were adopted from that table, with D and trimming inferred from the DNA. Recorded for this sample are about 330,000 clones; approximately 10% of them occurred a single time. The ten largest clonotypes hold just over 0.015% of the sample.

Each donor gave one peripheral blood draw, roughly 110 mL on average, collected into heparinised tubes. Naive, central memory, regulatory and stem cell-like memory CD4+ T cells were sorted on a BD FACSAria II using a panel including CD45RO, CCR7, CD25, CD127, CD95 and CD27. Every sorted population had a purity above 98%. PBMCs were isolated immediately by Lymphoprep density gradient centrifugation and stained directly without culture. To minimize batch effects, samples were stained and sorted in pairs, one healthy donor with one patient per experiment. In the case of this clone: The antigen this receptor binds is unknown. Base qualities are not provided; no much larger clone lies one nucleotide away.

Sequencing input: naive CD4+ T cells from blood. The sample's cell subset or site label, decoded: true naive CD4+ T cells. The source is a woman in her twenties or thirties in good health.

This receptor carries the CDR3 CASRSIGGTDTQYF. The nucleotides are TGTGCCAGCCGTTCGATAGGGGGCACAGATACGCAGTATTTT. In this chain, TRBV7-2 is recombined with TRBJ2-3; TRBD1 is a possible D gene, resting on 5 matching bases. The CDR3 measures 14 amino acids from cysteine to phenylalanine. The CDR3 DNA has 42 bases and is translated from base 1. Based on the germline V gene, the CDR1 and CDR2 sequences are SGHTA and FQGNSA. V is shortened by 8 bases, J by 1 base, and the region joining them spans 13 bases.